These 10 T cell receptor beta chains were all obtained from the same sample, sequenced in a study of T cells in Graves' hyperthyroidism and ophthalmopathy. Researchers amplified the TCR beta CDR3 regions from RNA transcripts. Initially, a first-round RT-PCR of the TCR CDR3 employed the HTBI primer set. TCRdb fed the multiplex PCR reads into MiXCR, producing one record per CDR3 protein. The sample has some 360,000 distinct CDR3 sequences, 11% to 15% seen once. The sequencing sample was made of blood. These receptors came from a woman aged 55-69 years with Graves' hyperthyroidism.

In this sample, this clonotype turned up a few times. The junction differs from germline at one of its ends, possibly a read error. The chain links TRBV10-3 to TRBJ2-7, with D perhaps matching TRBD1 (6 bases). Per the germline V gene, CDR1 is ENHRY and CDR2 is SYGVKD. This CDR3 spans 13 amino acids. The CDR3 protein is CATSRQGNYEQYF. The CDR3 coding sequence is TGTGCCACCAGTAGGCAGGGGAACTACGAGCAGTACTTC.

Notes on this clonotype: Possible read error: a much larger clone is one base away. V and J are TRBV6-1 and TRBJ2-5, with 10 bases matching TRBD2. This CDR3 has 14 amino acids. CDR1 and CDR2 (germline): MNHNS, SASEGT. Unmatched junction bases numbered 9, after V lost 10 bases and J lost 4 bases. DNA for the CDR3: TGTGCCAACGAGACCGGGACTAGCGTAGAGACCCAGTACTTC. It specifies CANETGTSVETQYF.

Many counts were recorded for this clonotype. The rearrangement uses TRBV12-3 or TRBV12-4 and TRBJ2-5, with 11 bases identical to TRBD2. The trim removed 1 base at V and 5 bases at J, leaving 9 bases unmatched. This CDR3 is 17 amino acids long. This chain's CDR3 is CASSLVAGGPFRETQYF. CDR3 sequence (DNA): TGTGCCAGCAGTTTAGTAGCGGGAGGGCCGTTTCGGGAGACCCAGTACTTC.

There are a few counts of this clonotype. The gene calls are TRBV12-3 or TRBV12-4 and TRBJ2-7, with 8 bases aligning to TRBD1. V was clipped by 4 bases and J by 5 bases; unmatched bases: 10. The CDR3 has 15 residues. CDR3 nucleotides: TGTGCCAGCAGTTCCTCCAGACAGGGGACCAACGAGCAGTACTTC. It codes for CASSSSRQGTNEQYF.

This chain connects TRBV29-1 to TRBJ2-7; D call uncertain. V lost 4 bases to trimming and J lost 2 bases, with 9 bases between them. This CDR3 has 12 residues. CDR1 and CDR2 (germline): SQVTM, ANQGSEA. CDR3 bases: TGCAGCGTTGGGGGTAACGCCTACGAGCAGTACTTC. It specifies CSVGGNAYEQYF.

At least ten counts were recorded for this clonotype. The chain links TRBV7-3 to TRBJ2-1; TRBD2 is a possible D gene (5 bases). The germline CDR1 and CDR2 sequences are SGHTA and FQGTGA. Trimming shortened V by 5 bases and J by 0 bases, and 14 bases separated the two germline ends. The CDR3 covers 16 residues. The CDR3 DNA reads TGTGCCAGCAGCGACATAGCGTTTAGCTCCTACAATGAGCAGTTCTTC. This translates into CASSDIAFSSYNEQFF. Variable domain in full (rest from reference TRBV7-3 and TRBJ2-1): GAGVSQTPSNKVTEKGKYVELRCDPISGHTALYWYRQSLGQGPEFLIYFQGTGAADDSGLPNDRFFAVRPEGSVSTLKIQRTERGDSAVYLCASSDIAFSSYNEQFFGPGTRLTVL.

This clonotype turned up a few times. CDR3 protein: CASSPRLVYNEQFF. CDR3 DNA sequence: TGTGCCAGCAGCCCAAGACTAGTGTACAATGAGCAGTTCTTC. The chain recombines TRBV9 with TRBJ2-1, with D perhaps TRBD2 (6 bases). Trimming took 4 bases from V and 4 from J, leaving 12 bases between them. The CDR3 totals 14 residues. The germline CDR1 and CDR2 sequences are SGDLS and YYNGEE.

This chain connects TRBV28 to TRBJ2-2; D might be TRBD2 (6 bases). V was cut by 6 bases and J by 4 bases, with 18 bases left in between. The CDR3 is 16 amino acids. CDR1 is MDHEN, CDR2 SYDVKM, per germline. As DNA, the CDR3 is TGTGCCAGCAGCCCGAGGCGGGGTCTTCTCACCGGGGAGCTGTTTTTT. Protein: CASSPRRGLLTGELFF.

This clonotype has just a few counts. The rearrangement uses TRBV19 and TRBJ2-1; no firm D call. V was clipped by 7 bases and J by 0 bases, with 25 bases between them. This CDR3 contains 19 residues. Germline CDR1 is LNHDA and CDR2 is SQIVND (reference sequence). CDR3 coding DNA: TGTGCCAGTACCGACCTTCCTCCGGGCCACACGAGCTCCTACAATGAGCAGTTCTTC. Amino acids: CASTDLPPGHTSSYNEQFF.

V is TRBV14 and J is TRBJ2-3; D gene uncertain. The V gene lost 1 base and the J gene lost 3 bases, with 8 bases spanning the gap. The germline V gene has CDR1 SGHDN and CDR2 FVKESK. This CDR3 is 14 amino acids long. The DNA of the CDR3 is TGTGCCAGCAGCCAAGCCCAGATGACAGATACGCAGTATTTT. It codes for CASSQAQMTDTQYF.